The next 18 T cell receptor beta chains were all read from a single sample in a study of early T cells in non-severe SARS-CoV-2 infection. MiXCR, run by TCRdb on the 5' RACE reads, gives a single entry per CDR3 protein. The sample consists of nearly 95,000 distinct CDR3 sequences, over 15% of them appearing once. The source was whole blood, collected at baseline. The receptors were gathered from an adult who was a healthcare worker with PCR-confirmed SARS-CoV-2 infection or an uninfected control (not recorded which).

This clonotype was seen many times. This chain uses TRBV20-1 with TRBJ1-5; D is uncertain. The CDR3 is made up of 13 amino acids. V lost 3 bases and J 7 bases, leaving 13 bases between the germline ends. CDR1 and CDR2 (germline): DFQATT, SNEGSKA (reference sequence). The CDR3 DNA sequence: TGCAGTGCTAGTCTCCAGATGGGGCAGCCCCAGCATTTT. Protein: CSASLQMGQPQHF.

This clonotype showed up just a few times. The genes are TRBV27 and TRBJ2-1; D is unresolved. Germline assignment: CDR1 MNHEY and CDR2 SMNVEV (reference sequence). V lost 2 bases and J lost 6, with 14 bases in between. The CDR3 consists of 15 residues. CDR3: CASSLKVPGPNEQFF. Here the CDR3 DNA reads TGTGCCAGCAGTTTAAAGGTGCCAGGCCCCAATGAGCAGTTCTTC.

This chain links TRBV9 with TRBJ2-2; TRBD1 or TRBD2 may be the D gene (5 bases each). Germline CDR1 SGDLS, CDR2 YYNGEE. V was pared by 4 bases and J by 5 bases, with 15 bases between. CDR3 length: 15 amino acids. CDR3 coding DNA: TGTGCCAGCAGCCTCGCCTACGGGGCTACCGGGGAGCTGTTTTTT. It specifies CASSLAYGATGELFF.

Here the CDR3 reads CAISEANGEQYF. The CDR3 DNA reads TGTGCCATCAGTGAGGCTAACGGCGAGCAGTACTTC. The J gene is TRBJ2-7, the V gene TRBV10-3; D not certain. The ends were cut back, 2 bases at V and 6 bases at J, with 8 bases in the middle. Germline V gives CDR1 ENHRY, CDR2 SYGVKD. This CDR3 comprises 12 residues.

This clonotype was seen ten or more times. V is TRBV9 and J is TRBJ2-6, with TRBD1 matching over 8 bases. Trimming took 3 bases from V and 0 from J; bases not matched to a gene: 5. Germline V lookup: CDR1 SGDLS, CDR2 YYNGEE. This CDR3 contains 17 residues. The CDR3 sequence is CASSGTGLGSGANVLTF. The CDR3, as DNA: TGTGCCAGCAGCGGGACAGGGTTAGGCTCTGGGGCCAACGTCCTGACTTTC.

The genes are TRBV7-9 and TRBJ2-1; D is possibly TRBD1 (5 bases). The germline CDR1 and CDR2 sequences are SEHNR and FQNEAQ (reference sequence). This CDR3 is 11 amino acids long. Trimming left V 4 bases short and J 14 bases short, with 12 bases between. CDR3 sequence reads: CASSSFIGEFF. The DNA for the CDR3 is TGTGCCAGCAGCTCGTTTATAGGGGAGTTCTTC.

The chain joins TRBV5-1 to TRBJ2-7; a weak D match, TRBD2 (6 bases). CDR3 length equals 14 residues. The germline V gene encodes CDR1 SGHRS and CDR2 YFSETQ. V lost 5 bases, J lost 2 bases, and 14 bases lay in between. In nucleotides, the CDR3 is TGCGCCAGCAGACCTCCGGGAGACCCCTACGAGCAGTACTTC. Translated, it gives CASRPPGDPYEQYF.

V gene TRBV10-2 combines with J gene TRBJ2-2; D ambiguous. CDR1 and CDR2 from the germline V gene are WSHSY and SAAADI. This CDR3 has 10 residues. V shed 6 bases and J shed 10 bases, with 6 bases lying between them. The CDR3 DNA is TGCGCCAGCAGGGTGCAGGAGCTGTTTTTT. Encoded protein: CASRVQELFF.

The J gene is TRBJ2-2, the V gene TRBV7-3; the D gene is possibly TRBD1 (5 bases). The CDR3 sequence is 14 residues long. Germline V gene sequence: CDR1 SGHTA, CDR2 FQGTGA. V lost 0 bases and J 5 bases, leaving 7 bases between the germline ends. The CDR3 here is CASSLTAGTGELFF. The CDR3 region has the DNA TGTGCCAGCAGCTTAACTGCAGGGACCGGGGAGCTGTTTTTT.

This clonotype was detected only a few times. The chain carries TRBV10-3 and TRBJ1-1; D remains ambiguous. The CDR3 is 13 amino acids. CDR1 and CDR2 (germline): ENHRY, SYGVKD. Trimming pared 4 bases from V and 3 bases from J, leaving 9 bases between. The CDR3: CAISGARDTEAFF. The CDR3 DNA reads TGTGCCATCAGTGGGGCCCGGGACACTGAAGCTTTCTTT.

This clonotype showed up many times. The chain employs TRBV20-1 and TRBJ1-2; 10 bases match TRBD1. The CDR3 has 14 residues. CDR1 DFQATT and CDR2 SNEGSKA come from the germline V gene (reference sequence). After removal of 6 bases from V and 2 bases from J, the junction contained 6 bases not matched to a gene. The CDR3 sequence is CSAAGQGGNYGYTF. The CDR3 DNA reads as TGCAGTGCAGCCGGACAGGGGGGGAACTATGGCTACACCTTC.

V and J are TRBV24-1 and TRBJ2-1; unclear D gene. CDR1 and CDR2 from the germline V gene are KGHDR and SFDVKD. Trimming shortened V by 3 bases and J by 10 bases, and 9 bases separated the two germline ends. The CDR3 totals 12 residues. DNA of the CDR3: TGTGCCACCAGTGATATGGAGCGCGAGCAGTTCTTC. Residues: CATSDMEREQFF.

In its sample, this clonotype was seen once. The rearrangement joins TRBV5-1 to TRBJ2-3, with 10 bases lining up with TRBD1. CDR1 is SGHRS, CDR2 YFSETQ, per germline. The CDR3 sequence is 15 residues long. The V and J ends lost 4 bases and 4 bases, in that order; junction bases with no gene match: 6. CDR3 nucleotide sequence: TGCGCCAGCAGCCCCGGGACAGGGGTCGCAGATACGCAGTATTTT. This gives the protein CASSPGTGVADTQYF.

The chain employs TRBV29-1 and TRBJ1-4; the D gene is possibly TRBD1 (6 bases). CDR1 is SQVTM, CDR2 ANQGSEA, per germline. This CDR3 is built from 14 residues. The ends were cut back, 5 bases at V and 0 bases at J, with 10 bases in the middle. The CDR3 DNA follows: TGCAGCGTTATGAAGGGGGCAACTAATGAAAAACTGTTTTTT. It encodes CSVMKGATNEKLFF.

This chain joins TRBV5-4 and TRBJ1-2, with 8 bases fitting TRBD1. J was trimmed by 5 bases and V by 5 bases; bases with no gene match: 8. Germline CDR1 reads SGHNT; CDR2 reads YYREEE (reference sequence). The CDR3 has 14 amino acids. CDR3 loop: CASSPQGARYGYTF. The CDR3 coding sequence is TGTGCCAGCAGTCCTCAGGGGGCGCGGTATGGCTACACCTTC.

This clonotype turned up a few times. In nucleotides, the CDR3 is TGTGCCAGCAGGAAGGGACAGGGGGACATCAATGAGCAGTTCTTC. The encoded protein is CASRKGQGDINEQFF. The chain links TRBV7-9 to TRBJ2-1, with 11 bases aligning to TRBD1. The CDR3 runs to 15 residues. Germline lookup yields CDR1 SEHNR and CDR2 FQNEAQ (reference sequence). V gave up 6 bases and J gave up 6 bases; unmatched junction bases: 7. Supplemented by reference TRBV7-9 and TRBJ2-1, the full variable domain reads DTGVSQNPRHKITKRGQNVTFRCDPISEHNRLYWYRQTLGQGPEFLTYFQNEAQLEKSRLLSDRFSAERPKGSFSTLEIQRTEQGDSAMYLCASRKGQGDINEQFFGPGTRLTVL.

This clonotype appeared a few times. This chain uses TRBV7-9 with TRBJ1-1, with a tentative D call TRBD1 (5 bases). V dropped 3 bases and J dropped 1 base, with 18 bases sitting between them. The CDR3 has 17 amino acids. Per the germline V gene, CDR1 is SEHNR and CDR2 is FQNEAQ (reference sequence). The CDR3 region has the DNA TGTGCCAGCAGCTTCAGACAGAGCACACAAGGGAACACTGAAGCTTTCTTT. Residues: CASSFRQSTQGNTEAFF. Full variable domain (outside the CDR3, taken from reference TRBV7-9 and TRBJ1-1): DTGVSQNPRHKITKRGQNVTFRCDPISEHNRLYWYRQTLGQGPEFLTYFQNEAQLEKSRLLSDRFSAERPKGSFSTLEIQRTEQGDSAMYLCASSFRQSTQGNTEAFFGQGTRLTVV.

This clonotype is categorized as medium-sized. This chain joins TRBV12-3 or TRBV12-4 and TRBJ1-5; no clear D gene. Between the trimmed V and J ends, which lost 6 bases and 1 base, there was a span of 10 bases. This CDR3 has 14 residues. The CDR3 sequence: CASSRGLSNQPQHF. The CDR3 nucleotides read TGTGCCAGCAGCCGCGGACTGAGCAATCAGCCCCAGCATTTT.